These 5 T cell receptor beta chains were sequenced from one sample in a study of control samples from healthy donors and cancer patients (dated by TCRdb to the early 2020s). Libraries came from the immunoSEQ multiplex PCR assay. TCRdb stores this immuneACCESS table with in-frame sequences only. Part of the clones is absent; in the studies checked, under half of the shortfall reflects unresolved V genes, and no reason is known for the rest. For this sample there are about 130,000 clones; roughly 87% appear just once. The ten top clones hold around 2% of the sample. The sample comprised blood. The receptors were sampled from a man between 18 and 29 years old in good health.

Of note for this clone: At one end the junction does not follow the germline gene, possibly because of a read error. This chain connects TRBV7-7 to TRBJ2-5; possibly TRBD1 for D (5 bases). Germline V gene lookup returns CDR1 SSHAT and CDR2 FNYEAQ (reference sequence). The length of the CDR3 is 14 residues. CDR3 region: CASSLGAGQETQYF. Here the CDR3 DNA reads TGTGCTAGCAGCTTAGGGGCAGGGCAAGAGACCCAGTACTTC.

The chain recombines TRBV28 with TRBJ2-7, with 7 bases that match TRBD1. The germline gives CDR1 MDHEN, CDR2 SYDVKM. The CDR3 runs 15 residues. With V trimmed by 5 bases and J by 3 bases, 10 bases remained unmatched. The DNA of the CDR3 is TGTGCCAGCAGTGTCCCCGGGACAGCTGACTACGAGCAGTACTTC. It yields the protein CASSVPGTADYEQYF.

The J gene is TRBJ2-1, the V gene TRBV7-9, with D uncertain. Trimming removed 9 bases from V and 5 bases from J, with 11 bases in between. Germline values: CDR1 SEHNR, CDR2 FQNEAQ (reference sequence). This CDR3 has 12 residues. The CDR3 spells CAREDGDNEQFF. CDR3 nucleotides: TGTGCCAGGGAAGACGGAGACAATGAGCAGTTCTTC.

This chain links TRBV16 with TRBJ2-3; D perhaps matches TRBD2 (6 bases). Per germline, CDR1 KGHSY and CDR2 FQNENV. V dropped 1 base and J dropped 4 bases, with 15 bases sitting between them. The CDR3 extends over 16 amino acids. CDR3 region: CASSQFVGSGPDTQYF. The CDR3 DNA sequence: TGTGCCAGCAGCCAATTCGTCGGGAGTGGTCCAGATACGCAGTATTTT.

This clone was seen repeatedly, ten times or more. The chain employs TRBV27 and TRBJ2-7, with 7 bases matching TRBD1. This CDR3 spans 15 amino acids. Germline V gives CDR1 MNHEY, CDR2 SMNVEV (reference sequence). V lost 5 bases and J lost 5; bases outside the gene matches: 12. CDR3 sequence reads: CASSPFASTGNEQYF. CDR3 DNA sequence: TGTGCCAGCAGTCCGTTTGCTTCGACAGGGAACGAGCAGTACTTC.